This TCR beta chain was sequenced for a study of blood T cell repertoires in COVID-19. Looking at the study overall: Sources were T cells, B-cell-depleted T cells, or PBMCs; the material itself was cDNA or gDNA.

Original handling: From reference gene primer amplification, estimates of nucleated cell counts were derived. Data came from immunoSEQ multiplex PCR; TCRdb stores just in-frame clones and leaves some out. The D gene and trimming were derived from the DNA, and the V and J assignments and clone size from that table. The repertoire holds more than 85,000 clones, with roughly 90% as singletons. This clone was found once. Seattle patients were enrolled while actively infected and followed longitudinally. The CDR3 is 11 amino acids. Germline loops: CDR1 DFQATT, CDR2 SNEGSKA (reference sequence). Trimming left V 4 bases short and J 8 bases short, with 11 bases between.

V and J are TRBV20-1 and TRBJ1-1; D perhaps matches TRBD1 (6 bases). The sequenced sample consisted of peripheral blood. The sequence derives from a woman between 50 and 59 years old with COVID-19, enrolled during active disease. The CDR3 spells CSATGTREAFF. The CDR3 DNA follows: TGCAGTGCTACAGGGACAAGGGAAGCTTTCTTT.